The present entry profiles one TCR beta chain with its context. Its antigen is unidentified. This sample was included in a study of vaccination and CD4 T cells after COVID-19. The germline V and J ends were trimmed by 3 bases and 10 bases, with 10 bases remaining between them. The CDR3 length is 13 residues. Looked up from germline, CDR1 is WSHSY and CDR2 is SAAADI. Treatment in this sample: roughly 10-day PBMC culture with coronavirus spike peptide pools or control peptides (ViraFEST assay). Wells contained roughly 2 million PBMCs each, and these were cultured with roughly 11 IU/ml IL-2 and around 10 ug/ml peptide pools. Overall study results and limits: Relatively few convalescent patients were studied, without early post-infection timepoints.

Once obtained from cultured CD4+ T cells, the DNA was sequenced using the Oncomine TCR Beta short-read assay. Using its own MiXCR run on the PCR reads, TCRdb lists one record per CDR3 protein. The sample shows roughly 12,000 distinct CDR3 sequences, 60% to 85% of them seen only once. V and J are TRBV10-2 and TRBJ1-6; TRBD1 is a possible D gene (5 bases). Sequencing was carried out using CD4+ T cells from blood, cultured in vitro. This clonotype was sampled from a human donor who had recovered from COVID-19. CDR3 amino acids: CASSDVGTSPLHF. In nucleotides, the CDR3 is TGCGCCAGCAGTGATGTGGGGACCTCACCCCTCCACTTT.